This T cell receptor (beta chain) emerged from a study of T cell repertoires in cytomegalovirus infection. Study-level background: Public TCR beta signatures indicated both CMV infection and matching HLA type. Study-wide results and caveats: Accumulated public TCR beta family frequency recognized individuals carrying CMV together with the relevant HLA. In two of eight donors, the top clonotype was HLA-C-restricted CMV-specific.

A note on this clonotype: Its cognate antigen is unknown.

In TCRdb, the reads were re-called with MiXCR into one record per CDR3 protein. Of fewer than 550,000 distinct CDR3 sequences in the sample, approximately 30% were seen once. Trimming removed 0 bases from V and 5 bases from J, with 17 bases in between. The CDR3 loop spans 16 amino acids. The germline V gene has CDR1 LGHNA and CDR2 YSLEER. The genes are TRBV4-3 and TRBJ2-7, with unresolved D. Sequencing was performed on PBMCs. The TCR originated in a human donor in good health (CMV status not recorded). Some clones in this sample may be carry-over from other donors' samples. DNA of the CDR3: TGCGCCAGCAGCCAAGATCGGGTGAGCCTCTTCCACGAGCAGTACTTC. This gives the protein CASSQDRVSLFHEQYF.